These 16 T cell receptor beta chains were sequenced from one sample in a study of technical replicates of blood from a handful of donors. Sequencing used immunoSEQ multiplex PCR; TCRdb keeps in-frame clones, though not all of them. The repertoire holds approximately 70,000 clones, with more than 90% as singletons. Input material: T cells isolated from PBMCs. These receptors all stem from a human donor in good health.

The gene calls are TRBV30 and TRBJ2-7, with 8 bases lining up with TRBD2. The ends lost 5 bases at V and 2 bases at J; junction bases unmatched: 2. The CDR3 runs 12 residues. The germline CDR1 and CDR2 sequences are GTSNPN and SVGIG (reference sequence). The DNA of the CDR3 is TGTGCCTGGGCGACTAGCGCCTACGAGCAGTACTTC. The encoded protein is CAWATSAYEQYF. Full variable domain (rest looked up from reference TRBV30 and TRBJ2-7): SQTIHQWPATLVQPVGSPLSLECTVEGTSNPNLYWYRQAAGRGLQLLFYSVGIGQISSEVPQNLSASRPQDRQFILSSKKLLLSDSGFYLCAWATSAYEQYFGPGTRLTVT.

This clone was detected once. The chain carries TRBV11-2 and TRBJ1-3; TRBD1 aligns across 9 bases. CDR1 SGHAT and CDR2 FQNNGV come from the germline V gene. With 1 base clipped from V and 3 bases from J, the junction kept 4 bases outside the gene matches. The CDR3 runs to 16 residues. This chain's CDR3 is CASSLVTGGFGNTIYF. For the CDR3, the DNA is TGTGCCAGCAGCTTAGTTACAGGGGGCTTTGGAAACACCATATATTTT.

The chain uses TRBV5-6 and TRBJ1-3, with 8 bases identical to TRBD1. The CDR3 has 15 residues. The germline V gene has CDR1 SGHDT and CDR2 YYEEEE. The V segment lost 2 bases and the J segment 8 bases; nucleotides outside the gene matches: 9. This chain's CDR3 is CASSFPTGGIYTIYF. The CDR3 DNA reads TGTGCCAGCAGCTTCCCCACAGGGGGTATATACACCATATATTTT.

This rearrangement joins TRBV10-3 to TRBJ2-7, with a tentative D call TRBD2 (6 bases). From germline, CDR1 is ENHRY and CDR2 SYGVKD. The CDR3 runs to 15 residues. V lost 4 bases and J 2 bases, leaving 15 bases between the germline ends. The CDR3 sequence is CAISGLTGAPYEQYF. The CDR3 nucleotides read TGTGCCATCAGTGGTCTGACGGGAGCCCCCTACGAGCAGTACTTC.

The V gene is TRBV2, the J gene TRBJ2-7, with D perhaps TRBD1 (6 bases). The germline CDR1 and CDR2 sequences are SNHLY and FYNNEI. The length of the CDR3 is 13 residues. The V end lost 0 bases, the J end lost 9 bases, and 12 bases lay between the germline ends. The CDR3 bases are TGTGCCAGCAGTGAAGCTACAGGGTGGTGGCAGTACTTC. Translation gives CASSEATGWWQYF.

J is TRBJ2-1 and V is TRBV11-3, with 11 bases aligning to TRBD2. This CDR3 spans 15 amino acids. Trimming removed 3 bases from V and 6 bases from J; junction bases left unmatched: 4. The germline gives CDR1 SGHNT, CDR2 YENEEA. CDR3 nucleotide sequence: TGTGCCAGCAGCTTGAGACTAGCGGGAATCAATGAGCAGTTCTTC. It encodes CASSLRLAGINEQFF.

CDR3 coding DNA: TGTGCCAGCAGCGGTAGCGGGTCAGGTAGAACCGGGGAGCTGTTTTTT. Translation: CASSGSGSGRTGELFF. J is TRBJ2-2 and V is TRBV9, with 7 nucleotides matching TRBD2. J lost 5 bases, V lost 3 bases, and 10 bases had no gene match. CDR1 and CDR2 (germline): SGDLS, YYNGEE. This CDR3 is 16 amino acids long. The full variable domain, its missing parts supplied by reference TRBV9 and TRBJ2-2, is DSGVTQTPKHLITATGQRVTLRCSPRSGDLSVYWYQQSLDQGLQFLIQYYNGEERAKGNILERFSAQQFPDLHSELNLSSLELGDSALYFCASSGSGSGRTGELFFGEGSRLTVL.

The J gene is TRBJ2-5, the V gene TRBV6-1, with a possible D match to TRBD2 (7 bases). V lost 7 bases, J lost 2 bases, and 17 bases lay in between. CDR1 and CDR2 from the germline V gene are MNHNS and SASEGT. The CDR3 runs to 15 residues. CDR3 region: CASTQWRGGQETQYF. Written as DNA, the CDR3 is TGTGCCAGCACCCAGTGGAGGGGGGGGCAAGAGACCCAGTACTTC.

V and J are TRBV15 and TRBJ2-7; D possibly corresponds to TRBD1 (6 bases). The V end lost 3 bases, the J end lost 3 bases, and 15 bases lay between the germline ends. The CDR3 consists of 15 residues. CDR1 LNHNV and CDR2 YYDKDF come from the germline V gene (reference sequence). The CDR3 sequence: CATSSWDMRNYEQYF. Here the CDR3 DNA reads TGTGCCACCAGCAGTTGGGACATGAGGAACTACGAGCAGTACTTC. The full variable domain, in which reference TRBV15 and TRBJ2-7 provide the parts outside the CDR3, is DAMVIQNPRYQVTQFGKPVTLSCSQTLNHNVMYWYQQKSSQAPKLLFHYYDKDFNNEADTPDNFQSRRPNTSFCFLDIRSPGLGDTAMYLCATSSWDMRNYEQYFGPGTRLTVT.

The genes are TRBV4-2 and TRBJ2-3, with D possibly TRBD1 on 6 matching bases. The CDR3 sequence is 14 residues long. The V end was cut by 0 bases, the J end by 3 bases, with 7 bases between. The germline CDR1 and CDR2 sequences are LGHNA and YNFKEQ. The CDR3 bases are TGTGCCAGCAGCCAAGATCAGGGGACAGATACGCAGTATTTT. It translates to CASSQDQGTDTQYF.

V usage is TRBV28 and J usage is TRBJ2-3, with D perhaps TRBD1 (6 bases). V was cut by 5 bases and J by 2 bases, with 11 bases left in between. The CDR3 contains 14 residues. Germline-derived CDR1 and CDR2 are MDHEN and SYDVKM. The CDR3 here is CASSLRTVTDTQYF. The CDR3 DNA follows: TGTGCCAGCAGTCTGAGGACAGTCACAGATACGCAGTATTTT. Looking up the rest from reference TRBV28 and TRBJ2-3 gives the full variable domain: DVKVTQSSRYLVKRTGEKVFLECVQDMDHENMFWYRQDPGLGLRLIYFSYDVKMKEKGDIPEGYSVSREKKERFSLILESASTNQTSMYLCASSLRTVTDTQYFGPGTRLTVL.

The chain combines TRBV6-5 with TRBJ2-3; 8 bases agree with TRBD2. Germline CDR1 reads MNHEY; CDR2 reads SVGAGI. CDR3 size: 15 residues. The trim removed 0 bases at V and 1 base at J, leaving 0 bases unmatched. CDR3 residues: CASSYSTSGTDTQYF. In nucleotides, the CDR3 is TGTGCCAGCAGTTACTCGACTAGCGGCACAGATACGCAGTATTTT.

V and J are TRBV21-1 and TRBJ1-1; no check of the table's D call, TRBD1, against the DNA was made. TRBV21-1 is given as a pseudogene. The length of the CDR3 is 15 residues. The CDR3 loop reads CASSKQGAVLTEAFF. CDR3 in DNA: TGTGCCAGCAGCAAACAGGGGGCGGTTTTGACTGAAGCTTTCTTT.

The CDR3 DNA sequence: TGTGCCAGCTCGACATCCGGGACAGGTGCTGGCACCATATATTTT. The encoded protein is CASSTSGTGAGTIYF. The gene calls are TRBV18 and TRBJ1-3; 8 bases align to TRBD1. The V segment lost 6 bases and the J segment 9 bases; nucleotides outside the gene matches: 13. The CDR3 is 15 amino acids. Germline loops: CDR1 KGHSH, CDR2 LQKENI.

The J gene is TRBJ1-1, the V gene TRBV7-6; D may be TRBD1 (5 bases). Looked up from germline, CDR1 is SGHVS and CDR2 is FNYEAQ. V was clipped by 3 bases and J by 3 bases, with 11 bases between them. This CDR3 comprises 14 residues. In DNA form, the CDR3 reads TGTGCCAGCAGCTTGGGGACTTCGGACACTGAAGCTTTCTTT. The encoded protein is CASSLGTSDTEAFF.

This clone was seen a few times. The chain uses TRBV2 and TRBJ1-2; D remains ambiguous. The germline gives CDR1 SNHLY, CDR2 FYNNEI. V lost 8 bases to trimming and J lost 7 bases, with 14 bases between them. The CDR3 runs to 12 residues. In DNA form, the CDR3 reads TGTGCCAGCTACAGTTTCGCGAGTGGCTACACCTTC. This gives the protein CASYSFASGYTF.